A selection of T cell receptor beta chains follows, all from one sample in a study of T-cell reconstitution after alpha-beta-depleted transplantation in children. TCRdb reanalysed the PCR reads using MiXCR and keeps one entry per CDR3 protein. Of 360,000 or so distinct CDR3 sequences listed, around 21% are singletons. The material was PBMCs from the stem cell graft donor, obtained from the stem cell graft. These receptors originate from a human donor who donated a stem cell graft to a child with acute myeloid leukemia. CDR3s include the opening cysteine and the closing phenylalanine or tryptophan. D genes are given only for firm matches. Rows may omit the clone size; those that give it use once, few, many or a size class.

TRBJ1-6 | few | TRBV7-2 | - | CASSLGVSSPLHF | TGTGCCAGCAGCTTAGGGGTTTCGTCACCCCTCCACTTT
TRBJ2-7 | - | TRBV4-2 | TRBD2 | CASSQGLAGIAAEQYF | TGTGCCAGCAGCCAAGGTCTAGCGGGTATCGCCGCCGAGCAGTACTTC
TRBJ2-2 | - | TRBV7-9 | - | CASSFGREGSAGELFF | TGTGCCAGCAGCTTTGGCAGGGAAGGTTCGGCCGGGGAGCTGTTTTTT
TRBJ1-5 | few | TRBV4-1 | TRBD1 | CASSMGQSGPSAQHF | TGCGCCAGCAGCATGGGACAGTCTGGACCCTCAGCCCAGCATTTT
TRBJ2-1 | - | TRBV29-1 | - | CSVASGLNEQFF | TGCAGCGTTGCATCTGGACTCAATGAGCAGTTCTTC
TRBJ1-4 | few | TRBV12-3/TRBV12-4 | TRBD1 | CASKPEGQLNEKLFF | TGTGCCAGCAAACCTGAGGGACAGCTAAATGAAAAACTGTTTTTT
TRBJ2-3 | many | TRBV29-1 | TRBD1 | CSVQGAGDTQYF | TGCAGCGTACAGGGGGCAGGGGATACGCAGTATTTT
TRBJ2-2 | - | TRBV7-6 | TRBD2 | CASSFPTSGRDHTGELFF | TGTGCCAGCAGCTTTCCGACTAGCGGGAGGGACCACACCGGGGAGCTGTTTTTT
TRBJ2-7 | - | TRBV14 | - | CASSQDRAWEQYF | TGTGCCAGCAGCCAAGATAGGGCCTGGGAGCAGTACTTC
TRBJ2-1 | - | TRBV4-1 | TRBD2 | CASSQDRTSGGDNEQFF | TGCGCCAGCAGCCAAGATCGCACTAGCGGGGGAGACAATGAGCAGTTCTTC
TRBJ2-1 | - | TRBV2 | TRBD1 | CASSEDRDRQFF | TGTGCCAGCAGCGAGGACAGGGATCGGCAGTTCTTC
TRBJ1-5 | - | TRBV10-3 | TRBD1 | CAISAGTANSNQPQHF | TGTGCCATCAGCGCTGGGACAGCAAATAGCAATCAGCCCCAGCATTTT
TRBJ2-5 | - | TRBV29-1 | - | CSVVGGDGETQYF | TGCAGCGTTGTGGGGGGCGATGGGGAGACCCAGTACTTC
TRBJ2-2 | - | TRBV7-8 | TRBD2 | CASSLGGTGLAGVLAGELFF | TGTGCCAGCAGCTTAGGAGGAACCGGACTAGCGGGAGTCCTCGCCGGGGAGCTGTTTTTT
TRBJ2-7 | - | TRBV20-1 | - | CTPESGWAYEQYF | TGCACTCCCGAATCAGGGTGGGCCTACGAGCAGTACTTC
TRBJ2-5 | many | TRBV29-1 | TRBD2 | CSVDGTSGTQETQYF | TGCAGCGTAGATGGGACTAGCGGGACCCAAGAGACCCAGTACTTC
TRBJ2-3 | - | TRBV6-5 | - | CASSPERYTQYF | TGTGCCAGCAGTCCCGAGCGATATACGCAGTATTTT
TRBJ2-1 | - | TRBV6-5 | - | CASSYSSRGEQFF | TGTGCCAGCAGTTACTCGTCCCGGGGGGAGCAGTTCTTC
TRBJ2-1 | many | TRBV29-1 | - | CSVELGGKYEQFF | TGCAGCGTTGAACTAGGGGGTAAATATGAGCAGTTCTTC
TRBJ2-7 | - | TRBV6-7 | - | CASLSSINYEQYF | TGTGCCAGCCTGTCGAGCATTAACTACGAGCAGTACTTC
TRBJ2-7 | few | TRBV12-3/TRBV12-4 | TRBD1 | CASTVTGGNYEQYF | TGTGCCAGCACCGTGACAGGGGGGAACTACGAGCAGTACTTC
TRBJ2-7 | - | TRBV11-2 | TRBD2 | CASSLLAATYEQYF | TGTGCCAGCAGCTTACTAGCGGCCACCTACGAGCAGTACTTC
TRBJ2-3 | - | TRBV5-1 | - | CASSLDRRRGTTDTQYF | TGCGCCAGCAGCTTGGATAGGCGACGGGGAACCACAGATACGCAGTATTTT
TRBJ2-5 | few | TRBV5-1 | TRBD2 | CASSADGTSGTLDYF | TGCGCCAGCAGCGCGGACGGGACTAGCGGGACCTTGGACTACTTC
TRBJ2-1 | - | TRBV7-9 | - | CASSLEVHEQFF | TGTGCCAGCAGCTTAGAAGTCCATGAGCAGTTCTTC
TRBJ2-2 | few | TRBV4-1 | - | CASSSSQLGGELFF | TGCGCCAGCAGCTCAAGCCAGCTAGGCGGGGAGCTGTTTTTT
TRBJ2-7 | - | TRBV6-5 | - | CASSRSLEEQYF | TGTGCCAGCAGCAGGTCCCTGGAGGAGCAGTACTTC
TRBJ2-1 | - | TRBV11-2 | TRBD2 | CASSFRPGGPSNEQFF | TGTGCCAGCAGCTTCCGGCCGGGAGGGCCTAGCAATGAGCAGTTCTTC
TRBJ2-5 | - | TRBV4-2 | - | CASSQDHGAETQYF | TGTGCCAGCAGCCAAGATCACGGGGCGGAGACCCAGTACTTC
TRBJ2-1 | - | TRBV5-1 | TRBD2 | CASSLTPSGTYNEQFF | TGCGCCAGCAGCCTCACACCTAGCGGGACCTACAATGAGCAGTTCTTC
TRBJ1-2 | - | TRBV27 | - | CASSLFFQYRDGYTF | TGTGCCAGCAGTTTATTCTTCCAATACCGCGATGGCTACACCTTC
TRBJ2-1 | - | TRBV15 | - | CATRWVLYYNEQFF | TGTGCCACCAGGTGGGTGTTGTACTACAATGAGCAGTTCTTC
TRBJ1-3 | few | TRBV18 | - | CASSPPGSASSGNTIYF | TGTGCCAGCTCACCTCCGGGAAGCGCCAGCTCTGGAAACACCATATATTTT
TRBJ2-7 | many | TRBV15 | TRBD2 | CATSRRTAGEDEQYF | TGTGCCACCAGCAGGAGAACAGCGGGAGAGGACGAGCAGTACTTC
TRBJ2-2 | - | TRBV4-2 | - | CASTSREAGGELFF | TGTGCCAGCACCTCTAGGGAGGCCGGAGGGGAGCTGTTTTTT
TRBJ2-3 | many | TRBV12-3/TRBV12-4 | TRBD1 | CASSREGQGDTQYF | TGTGCCAGCAGCCGCGAGGGACAGGGGGATACGCAGTATTTT
TRBJ2-5 | few | TRBV5-1 | TRBD1 | CASSLGQDQETQYF | TGCGCCAGCAGCTTAGGACAGGACCAAGAGACCCAGTACTTC
TRBJ2-3 | few | TRBV6-1 | - | CASSVDGWTADTQYF | TGTGCCAGCAGTGTAGACGGATGGACCGCAGATACGCAGTATTTT
TRBJ2-1 | few | TRBV5-1 | - | CASSPDSPGWNEQFF | TGCGCCAGCAGCCCGGACAGTCCAGGGTGGAATGAGCAGTTCTTC